These 16 T cell receptor beta chains came from one sample sequenced in a study of response to subunit inactivated influenza vaccine. TCRdb passed the RT-PCR reads through MiXCR, listing each CDR3 protein once. The table has some 540,000 distinct CDR3 sequences, under 30% seen once; the top ten hold 2.5% to 3.5%. The data were also submitted as part of a second study, on T cells expressing NK-cell markers. That study adds: In generating TCR beta cDNA, 5'RACE template switching with UMIs was used.

The material sequenced was CD4+ T cells sorted from PBMCs, taken approximately 13 days after vaccination. The origin of the receptors is a man aged 45 to 65 who received an inactivated influenza vaccine.

V is TRBV7-9 and J is TRBJ2-1; TRBD2 agrees at 8 bases. Trimming took 5 bases from V and 10 from J; bases not matched to a gene: 13. The CDR3 covers 15 residues. CDR1 and CDR2 from the germline V gene are SEHNR and FQNEAQ (reference sequence). CDR3 DNA sequence: TGTGCCAGCAGCGCCCGCAAAGGACTAGCATTAGAGCAGTTCTTC. As protein: CASSARKGLALEQFF.

This clonotype was counted between two and nine times. The V and J genes are TRBV28 and TRBJ2-5; 7 bases fit TRBD1. The ends lost 5 bases at V and 2 bases at J; junction bases unmatched: 5. This CDR3 spans 14 amino acids. Germline V gene lookup returns CDR1 MDHEN and CDR2 SYDVKM. CDR3 amino acids: CASSLRQGQETQYF. Written as DNA, the CDR3 is TGTGCCAGCAGTCTCCGACAGGGTCAAGAGACCCAGTACTTC.

CDR3 amino acids: CASSSGVRGQDNLEFF. DNA for the CDR3: TGTGCCAGCAGCTCGGGGGTTAGGGGACAGGACAACCTAGAGTTCTTC. The chain employs TRBV5-6 and TRBJ2-1; TRBD1 aligns across 8 bases. J was trimmed by 14 bases and V by 3 bases; bases with no gene match: 19. CDR3 length: 16 amino acids. Germline lookup yields CDR1 SGHDT and CDR2 YYEEEE. Full variable domain (missing parts from reference TRBV5-6 and TRBJ2-1): DAGVTQSPTHLIKTRGQQVTLRCSPKSGHDTVSWYQQALGQGPQFIFQYYEEEERQRGNFPDRFSGHQFPNYSSELNVNALLLGDSALYLCASSSGVRGQDNLEFFGPGTRLTVL.

The rearrangement joins TRBV2 to TRBJ2-6; tentatively, D is TRBD1 or TRBD2 (5 bases each). Between the trimmed V and J ends, which lost 4 bases and 4 bases, there was a span of 14 bases. This CDR3 has 16 residues. Germline loops: CDR1 SNHLY, CDR2 FYNNEI. DNA of the CDR3: TGTGCCAGCAGTGGACGGGACCCGTGGGGGGCCAACGTCCTGACTTTC. Its protein product is CASSGRDPWGANVLTF.

Only a few counts were recorded for this clonotype. The chain carries TRBV27 and TRBJ2-1, with D maybe TRBD2 (6 bases). Looked up from germline, CDR1 is MNHEY and CDR2 is SMNVEV (reference sequence). V lost 7 bases and J 4 bases, leaving 11 bases between the germline ends. CDR3 length: 13 residues. The CDR3 DNA is TGTGCCAGCACCGCGGGACTTTACAATGAGCAGTTCTTC. It yields the protein CASTAGLYNEQFF.

There are a few counts of this clonotype. This chain connects TRBV4-3 to TRBJ1-2; D gene ambiguous. This CDR3 has 17 residues. With 4 bases removed from V and 0 bases from J, the gap between germline ends came to 18 bases. CDR1 is LGHNA, CDR2 YSLEER, per germline. CDR3 nucleotide sequence: TGCGCCAGCAGCCCCTCGAATTTCGGGAGAGCTAACTATGGCTACACCTTC. Protein: CASSPSNFGRANYGYTF.

The genes are TRBV18 and TRBJ2-7, with no clear D. Germline assignment: CDR1 KGHSH and CDR2 LQKENI. The CDR3 consists of 14 residues. Trimming took 3 bases from V and 3 from J, leaving 12 bases between them. The CDR3 nucleotides are TGTGCCAGCTCACCGGCCCCGGACGACTACGAGCAGTACTTC. The encoded protein is CASSPAPDDYEQYF.

This clonotype has only a few counts. The rearrangement links TRBV7-2 to TRBJ1-1, with no clear D. The CDR3 has 16 residues. The germline V and J ends were trimmed by 1 base and 0 bases, with 12 bases remaining between them. CDR1 SGHTA and CDR2 FQGNSA come from the germline V gene. CDR3 DNA: TGTGCCAGCAGCTTAGTAGCCAGGACCATGAACACTGAAGCTTTCTTT. As protein: CASSLVARTMNTEAFF.

This clonotype was seen only a few times. J is TRBJ2-4 and V is TRBV2, with D uncertain. Trimming pared 5 bases from V and 3 bases from J, leaving 2 bases between. CDR3 length: 11 amino acids. CDR1 and CDR2 from the germline V gene are SNHLY and FYNNEI. The CDR3 sequence is CASSIKNIQYF. CDR3 DNA: TGTGCCAGCAGTATCAAAAACATTCAGTACTTC.

This clonotype was found a few times. This chain connects TRBV6-5 to TRBJ2-5, with unresolved D. Germline CDR1 MNHEY, CDR2 SVGAGI. The CDR3 extends over 14 amino acids. V was trimmed by 5 bases and J by 4 bases, leaving 14 bases between them. The CDR3 spells CASSVLAVGETQYF. The CDR3 DNA sequence: TGTGCCAGCAGTGTACTTGCGGTCGGAGAGACCCAGTACTTC.

V usage is TRBV6-1 and J usage is TRBJ1-2; unclear D gene. There are 17 residues in the CDR3. Germline V gives CDR1 MNHNS, CDR2 SASEGT. The V end lost 5 bases, the J end lost 3 bases, and 22 bases lay between the germline ends. The CDR3: CASSLKPPPRIYYGYTF. Written as DNA, the CDR3 is TGTGCCAGCAGTCTGAAGCCGCCACCACGGATCTACTATGGCTACACCTTC.

This clonotype was picked up many times. The chain couples TRBV5-1 to TRBJ2-1; 10 nucleotides align to TRBD2. The length of the CDR3 is 15 residues. The junction had 5 bases not matched to a gene; V was cut back by 3 bases and J by 5 bases. Germline CDR1 SGHRS, CDR2 YFSETQ. CDR3 DNA: TGCGCCAGCAGCTGGAGCGGGAGGGTAGACAATGAGCAGTTCTTC. It translates to CASSWSGRVDNEQFF.

Ten or more counts support this clonotype. The gene calls are TRBV12-3 or TRBV12-4 and TRBJ1-1, with D perhaps matching TRBD1 (5 bases). This CDR3 is 13 amino acids long. V was clipped by 3 bases and J by 4 bases, with 9 bases between them. The chain's CDR3 is CASSFFGGTEAFF. The CDR3 nucleotides read TGTGCCAGCAGTTTTTTTGGGGGCACTGAAGCTTTCTTT.

V usage is TRBV5-1 and J usage is TRBJ1-1; D may be TRBD1 (6 bases). The CDR3 runs to 15 residues. Trimming pared 3 bases from V and 1 base from J, leaving 13 bases between. CDR1 and CDR2 (germline): SGHRS, YFSETQ. CDR3 sequence: CASSWTASSNTEAFF. CDR3 DNA sequence: TGCGCCAGCAGCTGGACAGCTTCCTCGAACACTGAAGCTTTCTTT.

The V call is TRBV7-3, the J call TRBJ2-1; 11 bases fit TRBD2. V was pared by 5 bases and J by 6 bases, with 9 bases of the junction left unmatched. Germline CDR1 is SGHTA and CDR2 is FQGTGA. The CDR3 totals 16 residues. For the CDR3, the DNA is TGTGCCAGCAGCGCCCAACTAGCGGGAGTGGGCAATGAGCAGTTCTTC. It encodes CASSAQLAGVGNEQFF.

In this sample, this clonotype turned up a few times. CDR3 bases: TGTGCCAGCAGCCAAGTCTCGGGAAGCTATGAGCAGTTCTTC. Translating gives CASSQVSGSYEQFF. The chain carries TRBV3-1 and TRBJ2-1, with D tentatively TRBD2 (5 bases). The germline V gene has CDR1 LGHDT and CDR2 YNNKEL (reference sequence). This CDR3 spans 14 amino acids. The germline V and J ends were trimmed by 1 base and 8 bases, with 12 bases remaining between them.